This note documents a single TCR beta chain sequence. Its specificity is not known. The sample is drawn from a study of graft-versus-host responses after intestinal transplantation. The study's findings and limits: Investigators detected GvH clones in recipient marrow, with some emerging earlier in ileum or blood.

Looked up from germline, CDR1 is ENHRY and CDR2 is SYGVKD. V was clipped by 3 bases and J by 2 bases, with 10 bases between them. The CDR3 consists of 14 residues. Data came from immunoSEQ multiplex PCR; TCRdb stores just in-frame clones and leaves some out. Of approximately 130,000 clones listed, around 90% were seen once; the top ten hold 0.16%. The sequence derives from a human donor who received an intestinal transplant. The chain couples TRBV10-3 to TRBJ1-2; D ambiguous. The sample in question was unstimulated CD4+ T cells sorted from spleen or lymph node cells, obtained before intestinal transplant. The CDR3 spells CAISERASNYGYTF. As DNA, the CDR3 is TGTGCCATCAGTGAACGGGCATCAAACTATGGCTACACCTTC.